This TCR beta chain stems from a study of blood T cell repertoires in COVID-19. Study context: From T cells, B-cell-depleted T cells, or PBMCs came the material, which was cDNA or gDNA.

This clone was detected a few times. Authors' processing steps: Using reference gene primer amplification, nucleated cell counts were estimated. Produced via immunoSEQ multiplex PCR; TCRdb's table is partial and in-frame only. V and J calls and clone size come straight from that table; D and trimming were deduced from the DNA. The table shows roughly 200,000 clones, with 83% occurring only once. Germline lookup yields CDR1 GTSNPN and CDR2 SVGIG (reference sequence). This CDR3 contains 14 residues. Trimming left V 5 bases short and J 2 bases short, with 15 bases between. The sequence was obtained from a woman in her 30s with COVID-19, enrolled during active disease. V and J are TRBV30 and TRBJ2-5; a possible D gene is TRBD2 (6 bases). Sequenced material: peripheral blood. The CDR3 DNA reads TGTGCCTGGGGTCCGGGACTTCTTCAAGAGACCCAGTACTTC. Translating gives CAWGPGLLQETQYF.